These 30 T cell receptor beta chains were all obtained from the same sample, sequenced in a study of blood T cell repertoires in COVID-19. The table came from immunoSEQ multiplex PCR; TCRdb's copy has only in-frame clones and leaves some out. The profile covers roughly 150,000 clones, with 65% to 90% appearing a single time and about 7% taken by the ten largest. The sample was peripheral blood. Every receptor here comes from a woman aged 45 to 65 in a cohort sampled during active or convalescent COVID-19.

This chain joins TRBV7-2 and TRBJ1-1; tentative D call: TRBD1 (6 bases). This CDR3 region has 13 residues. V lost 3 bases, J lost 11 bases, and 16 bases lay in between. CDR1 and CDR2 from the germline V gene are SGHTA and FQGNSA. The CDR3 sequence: CASSFGAGARAFF. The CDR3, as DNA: TGTGCCAGCAGCTTTGGGGCAGGGGCCCGGGCTTTCTTT.

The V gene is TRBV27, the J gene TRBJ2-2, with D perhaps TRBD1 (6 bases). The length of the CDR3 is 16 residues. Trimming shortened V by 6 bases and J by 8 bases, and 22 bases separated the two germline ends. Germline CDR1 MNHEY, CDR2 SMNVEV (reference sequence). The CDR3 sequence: CASRGAWSSPRGELFF. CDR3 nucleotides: TGTGCCAGCAGGGGGGCGTGGTCTAGCCCAAGGGGGGAGCTGTTTTTT.

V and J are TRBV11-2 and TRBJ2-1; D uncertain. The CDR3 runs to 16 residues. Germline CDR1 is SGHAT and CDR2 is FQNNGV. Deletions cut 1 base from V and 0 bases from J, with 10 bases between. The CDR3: CASSLVRVHSYNEQFF. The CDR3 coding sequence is TGTGCCAGCAGCTTAGTACGGGTGCACTCCTACAATGAGCAGTTCTTC. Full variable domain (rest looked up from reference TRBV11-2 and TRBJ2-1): EAGVAQSPRYKIIEKRQSVAFWCNPISGHATLYWYQQILGQGPKLLIQFQNNGVVDDSQLPKDRFSAERLKGVDSTLKIQPAKLEDSAVYLCASSLVRVHSYNEQFFGPGTRLTVL.

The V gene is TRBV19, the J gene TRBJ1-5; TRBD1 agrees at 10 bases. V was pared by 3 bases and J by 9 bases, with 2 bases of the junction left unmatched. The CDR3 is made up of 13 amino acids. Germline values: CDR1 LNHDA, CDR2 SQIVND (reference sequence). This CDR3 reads CASSIDRGRPQHF. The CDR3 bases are TGTGCCAGTAGTATCGACAGGGGGCGGCCCCAGCATTTT.

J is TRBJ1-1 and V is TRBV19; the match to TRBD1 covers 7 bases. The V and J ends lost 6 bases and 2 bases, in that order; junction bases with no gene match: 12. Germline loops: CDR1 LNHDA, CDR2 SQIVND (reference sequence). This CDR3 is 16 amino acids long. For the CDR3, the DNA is TGTGCCAGTAGACTATCGACAGGGAAAGGAAACACTGAAGCTTTCTTT. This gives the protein CASRLSTGKGNTEAFF.

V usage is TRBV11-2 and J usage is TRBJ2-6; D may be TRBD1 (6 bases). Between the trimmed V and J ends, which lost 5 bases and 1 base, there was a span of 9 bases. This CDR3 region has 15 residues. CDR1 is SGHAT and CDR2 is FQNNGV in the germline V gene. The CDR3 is CASSAQGSGANVLTF. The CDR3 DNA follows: TGTGCCAGCAGCGCACAGGGTTCTGGGGCCAACGTCCTGACTTTC.

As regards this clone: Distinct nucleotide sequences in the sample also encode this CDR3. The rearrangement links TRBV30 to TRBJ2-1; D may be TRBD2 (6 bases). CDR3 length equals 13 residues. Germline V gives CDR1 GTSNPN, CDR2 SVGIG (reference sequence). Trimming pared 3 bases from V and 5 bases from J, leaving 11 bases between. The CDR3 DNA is TGTGCCTGGAGCGGGGGTTCAAACAATGAGCAGTTCTTC. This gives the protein CAWSGGSNNEQFF.

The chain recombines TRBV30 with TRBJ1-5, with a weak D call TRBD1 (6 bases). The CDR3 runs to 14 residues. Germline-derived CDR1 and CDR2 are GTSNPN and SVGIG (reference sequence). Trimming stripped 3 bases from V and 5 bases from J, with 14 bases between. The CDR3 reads CAWSPRGMDQPQHF. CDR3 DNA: TGTGCCTGGAGCCCAAGGGGGATGGATCAGCCCCAGCATTTT. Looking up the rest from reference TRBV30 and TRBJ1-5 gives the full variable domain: SQTIHQWPATLVQPVGSPLSLECTVEGTSNPNLYWYRQAAGRGLQLLFYSVGIGQISSEVPQNLSASRPQDRQFILSSKKLLLSDSGFYLCAWSPRGMDQPQHFGDGTRLSIL.

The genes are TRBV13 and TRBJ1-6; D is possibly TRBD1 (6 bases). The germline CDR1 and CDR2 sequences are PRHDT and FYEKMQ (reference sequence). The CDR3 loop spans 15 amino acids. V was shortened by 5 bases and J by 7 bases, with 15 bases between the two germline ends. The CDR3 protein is CASSEMRGANSPLHF. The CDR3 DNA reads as TGTGCCAGCAGCGAGATGCGGGGGGCCAATTCACCCCTCCACTTT.

The CDR3 loop is CASSPDNTPYEQYF. DNA for the CDR3: TGTGCCAGCAGCCCCGACAATACTCCCTACGAGCAGTACTTC. The V call is TRBV5-5, the J call TRBJ2-7, with D uncertain. The CDR3 has 14 amino acids. Trimming shortened V by 4 bases and J by 2 bases, and 13 bases separated the two germline ends. The germline CDR1 and CDR2 sequences are SGHKS and YYEKEE (reference sequence).

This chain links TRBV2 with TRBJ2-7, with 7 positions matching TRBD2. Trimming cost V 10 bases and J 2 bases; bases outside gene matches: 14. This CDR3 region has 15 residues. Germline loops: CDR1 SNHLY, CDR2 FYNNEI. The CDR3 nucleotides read TGTGCCATCCCCCGGGAGCGGGGAACAACCTACGAGCAGTACTTC. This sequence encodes CAIPRERGTTYEQYF.

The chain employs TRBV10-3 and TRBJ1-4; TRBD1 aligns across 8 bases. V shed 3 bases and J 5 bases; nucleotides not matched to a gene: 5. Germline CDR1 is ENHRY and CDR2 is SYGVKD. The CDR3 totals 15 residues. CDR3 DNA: TGTGCCATCAGTGATTCGACAGGGGTGAATGAAAAACTGTTTTTT. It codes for CAISDSTGVNEKLFF.

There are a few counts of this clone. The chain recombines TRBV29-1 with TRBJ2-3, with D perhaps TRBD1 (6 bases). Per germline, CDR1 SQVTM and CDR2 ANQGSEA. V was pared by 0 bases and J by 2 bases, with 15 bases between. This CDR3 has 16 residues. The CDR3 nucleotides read TGCAGCGTTGAAGATTCTCGGGACACCACCACAGATACGCAGTATTTT. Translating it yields CSVEDSRDTTTDTQYF.

The CDR3 here is CASSFFVEGELFF. Written as DNA, the CDR3 is TGTGCCAGCAGCTTTTTCGTCGAGGGGGAGCTGTTTTTT. The chain couples TRBV7-3 to TRBJ2-2; D ambiguous. The ends were cut back, 3 bases at V and 8 bases at J, with 10 bases in the middle. The CDR3 extends over 13 amino acids. Germline V gene data show CDR1 as SGHTA and CDR2 as FQGTGA.

CDR3 loop: CASSPWTSGGAQETQYF. In nucleotides, the CDR3 is TGTGCCAGCAGCCCATGGACTAGCGGGGGGGCCCAAGAGACCCAGTACTTC. The rearrangement links TRBV9 to TRBJ2-5, with TRBD2 identical over 15 bases. Germline CDR1 SGDLS, CDR2 YYNGEE. The CDR3 contains 17 residues. V trimming: 4 bases; J trimming: 1 base; junction bases outside the gene matches: 5.

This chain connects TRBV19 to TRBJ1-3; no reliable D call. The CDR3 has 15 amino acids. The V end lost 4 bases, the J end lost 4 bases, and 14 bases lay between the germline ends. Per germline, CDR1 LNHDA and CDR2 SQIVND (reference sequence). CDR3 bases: TGTGCCAGTAGTACCGGGAGTGCGGGCGGAAACACCATATATTTT. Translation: CASSTGSAGGNTIYF. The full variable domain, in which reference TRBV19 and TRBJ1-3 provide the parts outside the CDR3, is DGGITQSPKYLFRKEGQNVTLSCEQNLNHDAMYWYRQDPGQGLRLIYYSQIVNDFQKGDIAEGYSVSREKKESFPLTVTSAQKNPTAFYLCASSTGSAGGNTIYFGEGSWLTVV.

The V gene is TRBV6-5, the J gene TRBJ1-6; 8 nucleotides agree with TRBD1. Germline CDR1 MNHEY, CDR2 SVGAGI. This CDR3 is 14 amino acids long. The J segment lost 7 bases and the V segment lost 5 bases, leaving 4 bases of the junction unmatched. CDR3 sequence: CASSPGQDNSPLHF. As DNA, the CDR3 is TGTGCCAGCAGTCCGGGACAGGACAATTCACCCCTCCACTTT.

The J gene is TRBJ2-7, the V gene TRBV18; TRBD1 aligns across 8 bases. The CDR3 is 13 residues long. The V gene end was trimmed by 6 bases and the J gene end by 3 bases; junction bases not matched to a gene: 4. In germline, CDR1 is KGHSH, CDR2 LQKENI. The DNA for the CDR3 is TGTGCCAGCTCGCCCGGGACAGGCTACGAGCAGTACTTC. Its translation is CASSPGTGYEQYF.

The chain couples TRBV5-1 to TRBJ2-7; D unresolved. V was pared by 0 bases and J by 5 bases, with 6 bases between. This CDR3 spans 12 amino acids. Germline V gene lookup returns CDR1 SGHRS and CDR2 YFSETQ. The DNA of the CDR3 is TGCGCCAGCAGCTTGGAACGGGACGAGCAGTACTTC. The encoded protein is CASSLERDEQYF.

CDR3 nucleotides: TGTGCCAGCAGTTTACAACTAGCGGGGGGGCCTTTTGGAGATACGCAGTATTTT. Its translation: CASSLQLAGGPFGDTQYF. The V gene is TRBV2, the J gene TRBJ2-3; 13 nucleotides line up with TRBD2. V shed 5 bases and J 5 bases; nucleotides not matched to a gene: 13. This CDR3 has 18 amino acids. Germline V gene lookup returns CDR1 SNHLY and CDR2 FYNNEI.

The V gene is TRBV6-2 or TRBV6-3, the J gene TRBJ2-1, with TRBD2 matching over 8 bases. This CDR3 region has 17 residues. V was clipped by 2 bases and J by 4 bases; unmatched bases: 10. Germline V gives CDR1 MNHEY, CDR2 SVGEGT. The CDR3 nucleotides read TGTGCCAGCAGTTACCTCGCCGGGACTAGGGGATACAATGAGCAGTTCTTC. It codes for CASSYLAGTRGYNEQFF.

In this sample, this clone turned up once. CDR3 region: CASIRQGAGTGELFF. DNA for the CDR3: TGTGCCAGTATCCGACAGGGGGCGGGCACCGGGGAGCTGTTTTTT. V and J are TRBV19 and TRBJ2-2; 10 nucleotides align to TRBD1. Germline V lookup: CDR1 LNHDA, CDR2 SQIVND (reference sequence). Trimming at V came to 7 bases and at J to 4 bases, leaving 6 bases not matched to a gene. This CDR3 is built from 15 residues.

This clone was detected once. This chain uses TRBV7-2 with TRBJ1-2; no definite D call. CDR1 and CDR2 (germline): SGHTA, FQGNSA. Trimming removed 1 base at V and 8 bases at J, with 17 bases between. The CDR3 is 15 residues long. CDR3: CASSLVSAVSLGYTF. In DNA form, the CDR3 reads TGTGCCAGCAGCTTAGTAAGCGCGGTATCGTTAGGCTACACCTTC.

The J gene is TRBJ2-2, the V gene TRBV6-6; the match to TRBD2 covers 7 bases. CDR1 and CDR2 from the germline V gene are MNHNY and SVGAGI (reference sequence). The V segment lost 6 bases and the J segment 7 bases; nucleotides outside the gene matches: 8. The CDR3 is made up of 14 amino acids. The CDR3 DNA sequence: TGTGCCAGCAGCTTTGGAGCGGGGAACGGGGAGCTGTTTTTT. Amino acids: CASSFGAGNGELFF.

CDR3 protein: CATSDPRSYEQYF. CDR3 nucleotides: TGTGCCACCAGTGACCCCAGGTCCTACGAGCAGTACTTC. V gene TRBV24-1 combines with J gene TRBJ2-7; unclear D gene. Trimming removed 4 bases at V and 1 base at J, with 7 bases between. There are 13 residues in the CDR3. CDR1 and CDR2 from the germline V gene are KGHDR and SFDVKD.

CDR3 amino acids: CASSTGTARSGYTF. DNA of the CDR3: TGTGCCAGCAGTACTGGGACAGCTAGGTCGGGCTACACCTTC. The gene calls are TRBV28 and TRBJ1-2; TRBD1 agrees at 7 bases. The CDR3 consists of 14 residues. Germline assignment: CDR1 MDHEN and CDR2 SYDVKM. Trimming at V came to 5 bases and at J to 8 bases, leaving 11 bases not matched to a gene.

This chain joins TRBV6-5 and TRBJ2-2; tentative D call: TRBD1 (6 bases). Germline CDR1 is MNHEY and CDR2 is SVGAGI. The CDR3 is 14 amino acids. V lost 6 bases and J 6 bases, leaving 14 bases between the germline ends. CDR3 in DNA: TGTGCCAGCAGGCGAATAGGGGGTCCCGGGGAGCTGTTTTTT. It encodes CASRRIGGPGELFF.

The CDR3 sequence: CASSLTTGELFF. The CDR3 DNA reads as TGTGCCAGCAGCCTCACAACCGGGGAGCTGTTTTTT. This chain connects TRBV5-6 to TRBJ2-2; D is ambiguous. Trimming removed 4 bases from V and 5 bases from J, with 6 bases in between. Germline V gene lookup returns CDR1 SGHDT and CDR2 YYEEEE. The CDR3 sequence is 12 residues long.

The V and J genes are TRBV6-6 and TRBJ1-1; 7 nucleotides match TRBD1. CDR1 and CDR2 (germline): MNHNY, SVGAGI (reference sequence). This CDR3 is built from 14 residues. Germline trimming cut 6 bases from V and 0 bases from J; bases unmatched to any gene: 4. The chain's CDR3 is CASSLGQMNTEAFF. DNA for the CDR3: TGTGCCAGCAGCCTGGGACAGATGAACACTGAAGCTTTCTTT.

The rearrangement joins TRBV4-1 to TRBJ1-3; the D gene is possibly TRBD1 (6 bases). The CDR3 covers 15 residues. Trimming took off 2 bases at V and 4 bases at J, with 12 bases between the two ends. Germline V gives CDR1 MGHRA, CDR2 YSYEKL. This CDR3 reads CASSQSGQRGNTIYF. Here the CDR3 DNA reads TGCGCCAGCAGCCAATCTGGACAGCGAGGAAACACCATATATTTT.